Here is one T cell receptor beta chain with its context. This sample stems from a study of shared clonotypes between healthy human individuals. Germline CDR1 and CDR2: SGHTA and FQGNSA. V was cut by 4 bases and J by 4 bases, with 13 bases left in between. The CDR3 extends over 14 amino acids. Clones were read by immunoSEQ multiplex PCR, and TCRdb kept only the in-frame ones, dropping some. The data contain approximately 2.5 million clones, 93% of them singletons. The clonotype originates from a man aged 18 to 35 in good health. Some clones in this sample may be carry-over from other donors' samples. J is TRBJ1-2 and V is TRBV7-2; no definite D call. The sample comprised naive CD4+ T cells from PBMCs. This sample's subset: CD45RA+ positively selected. For the CDR3, the DNA is TGTGCCAGCAGCTCATCAGGACGGATCTATGGCTACACCTTC. Translation gives CASSSSGRIYGYTF.